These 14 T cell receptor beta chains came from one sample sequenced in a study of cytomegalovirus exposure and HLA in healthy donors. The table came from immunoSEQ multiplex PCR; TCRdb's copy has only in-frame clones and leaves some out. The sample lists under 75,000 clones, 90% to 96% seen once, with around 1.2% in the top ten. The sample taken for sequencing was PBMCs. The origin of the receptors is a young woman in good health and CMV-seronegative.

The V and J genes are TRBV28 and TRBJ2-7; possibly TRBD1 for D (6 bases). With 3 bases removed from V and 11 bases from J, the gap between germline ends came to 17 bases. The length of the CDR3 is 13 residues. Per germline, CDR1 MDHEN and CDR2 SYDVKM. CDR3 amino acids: CASSLGAGAMKYF. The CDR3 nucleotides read TGTGCCAGCAGTTTGGGGGCAGGGGCCATGAAGTACTTC.

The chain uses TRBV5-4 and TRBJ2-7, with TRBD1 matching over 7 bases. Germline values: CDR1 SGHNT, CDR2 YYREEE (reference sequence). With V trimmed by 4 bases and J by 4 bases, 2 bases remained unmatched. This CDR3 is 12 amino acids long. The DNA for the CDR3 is TGTGCCAGCAGCGAGACAGGGTACGAGCAGTACTTC. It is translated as CASSETGYEQYF.

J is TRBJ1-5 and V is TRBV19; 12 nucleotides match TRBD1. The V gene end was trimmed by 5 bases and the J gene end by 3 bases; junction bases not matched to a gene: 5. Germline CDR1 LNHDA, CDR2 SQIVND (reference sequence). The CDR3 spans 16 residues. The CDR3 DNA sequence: TGTGCCAGTAGTCCAGGGACAGGGGGCCCCAATCAGCCCCAGCATTTT. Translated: CASSPGTGGPNQPQHF.

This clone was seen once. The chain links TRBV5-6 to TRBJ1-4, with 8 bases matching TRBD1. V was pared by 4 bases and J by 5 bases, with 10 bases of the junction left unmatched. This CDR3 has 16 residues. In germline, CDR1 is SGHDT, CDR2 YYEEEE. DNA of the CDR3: TGTGCCAGCAGCGTGACAGGGGTAGATGGGAATGAAAAACTGTTTTTT. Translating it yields CASSVTGVDGNEKLFF.

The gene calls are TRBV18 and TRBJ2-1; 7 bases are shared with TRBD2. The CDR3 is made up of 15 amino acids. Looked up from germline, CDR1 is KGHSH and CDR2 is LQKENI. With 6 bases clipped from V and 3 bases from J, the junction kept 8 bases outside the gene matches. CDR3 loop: CASSLGGGDYNEQFF. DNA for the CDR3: TGTGCCAGCTCCCTAGGTGGGGGGGACTACAATGAGCAGTTCTTC.

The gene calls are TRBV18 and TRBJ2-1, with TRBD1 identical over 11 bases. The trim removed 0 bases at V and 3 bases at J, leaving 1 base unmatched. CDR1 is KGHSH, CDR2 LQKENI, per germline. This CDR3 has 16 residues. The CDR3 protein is CASSPPGTGGYNEQFF. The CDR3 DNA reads TGTGCCAGCTCACCACCGGGGACAGGGGGCTACAATGAGCAGTTCTTC.

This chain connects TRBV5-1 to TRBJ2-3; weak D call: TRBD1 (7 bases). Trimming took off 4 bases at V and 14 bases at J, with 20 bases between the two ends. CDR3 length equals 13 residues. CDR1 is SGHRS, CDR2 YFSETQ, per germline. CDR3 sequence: CASSHEGQAGGYF. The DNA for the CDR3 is TGCGCCAGCAGCCACGAAGGACAGGCCGGGGGGTATTTT.

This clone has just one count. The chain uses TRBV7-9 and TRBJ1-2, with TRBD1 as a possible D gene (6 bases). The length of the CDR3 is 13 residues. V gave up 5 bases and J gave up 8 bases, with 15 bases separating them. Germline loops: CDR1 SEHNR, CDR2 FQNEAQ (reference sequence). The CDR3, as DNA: TGTGCCAGCAGCCCCCAGGGGAAGAAGGGCTACACCTTC. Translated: CASSPQGKKGYTF.

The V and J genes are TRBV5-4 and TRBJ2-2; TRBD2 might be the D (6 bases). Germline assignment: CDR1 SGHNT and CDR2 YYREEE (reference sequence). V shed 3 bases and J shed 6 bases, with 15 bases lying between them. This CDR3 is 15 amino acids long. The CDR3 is CASSSPTSPAGELFF. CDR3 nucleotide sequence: TGTGCCAGCAGCTCGCCCACTAGCCCCGCCGGGGAGCTGTTTTTT.

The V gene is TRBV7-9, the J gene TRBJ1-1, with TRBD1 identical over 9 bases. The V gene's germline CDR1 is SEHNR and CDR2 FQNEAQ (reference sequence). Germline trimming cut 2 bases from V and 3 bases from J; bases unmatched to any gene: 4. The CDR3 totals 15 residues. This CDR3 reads CASSLTGQGHTEAFF. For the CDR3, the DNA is TGTGCCAGCAGCTTAACCGGACAGGGGCACACTGAAGCTTTCTTT. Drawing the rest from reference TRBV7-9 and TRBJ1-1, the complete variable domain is DTGVSQNPRHKITKRGQNVTFRCDPISEHNRLYWYRQTLGQGPEFLTYFQNEAQLEKSRLLSDRFSAERPKGSFSTLEIQRTEQGDSAMYLCASSLTGQGHTEAFFGQGTRLTVV.

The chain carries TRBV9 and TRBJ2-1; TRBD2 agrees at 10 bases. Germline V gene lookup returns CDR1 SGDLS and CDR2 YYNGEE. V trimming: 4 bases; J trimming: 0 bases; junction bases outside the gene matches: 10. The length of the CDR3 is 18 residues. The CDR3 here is CASSSSPLAGASYNEQFF. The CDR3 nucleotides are TGTGCCAGCAGCTCCAGCCCCCTAGCGGGAGCCTCCTACAATGAGCAGTTCTTC.

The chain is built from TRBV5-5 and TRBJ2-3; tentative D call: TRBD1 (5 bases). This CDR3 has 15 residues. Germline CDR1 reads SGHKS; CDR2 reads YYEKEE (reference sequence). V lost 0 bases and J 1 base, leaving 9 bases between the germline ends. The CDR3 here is CASSLDPRGTDTQYF. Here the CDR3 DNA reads TGTGCCAGCAGCTTGGATCCCAGGGGCACAGATACGCAGTATTTT.

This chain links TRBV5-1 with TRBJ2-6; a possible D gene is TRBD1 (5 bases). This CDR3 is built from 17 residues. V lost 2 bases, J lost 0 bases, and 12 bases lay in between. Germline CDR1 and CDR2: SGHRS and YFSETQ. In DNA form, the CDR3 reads TGCGCCAGCAGCTTTGGACAACCCGGCTCTGGGGCCAACGTCCTGACTTTC. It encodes CASSFGQPGSGANVLTF.

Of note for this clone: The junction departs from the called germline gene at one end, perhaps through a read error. CDR3 nucleotides: TGTTCCACTGCAGGGCGAACTAACTATGACTACACCTTC. Protein: CSTAGRTNYDYTF. The chain uses TRBV30 and TRBJ1-2; TRBD1 is a possible D gene (5 bases). The length of the CDR3 is 13 residues. Germline assignment: CDR1 GTSNPN and CDR2 SVGIG (reference sequence).